This entry features one TCR beta chain sequence. A second PCR of roughly 7 to 11 cycles used a sample-barcoded 5' primer and a J-beta primer mix. TCRdb ran MiXCR on the 5' RACE reads and lists one entry per CDR3 protein. The top ten clones hold more than 20% of a sample with about 730,000 distinct CDR3 sequences, roughly 45% of them seen once. Trimming removed 7 bases from V and 5 bases from J, with 19 bases in between. The CDR3 loop spans 15 amino acids. This record belongs to a study of blood T cells in healthy people across ages. The genes are TRBV12-3 or TRBV12-4 and TRBJ2-3, with D tentatively TRBD1 or TRBD2 (5 bases each). What was sequenced was blood. This receptor was obtained from a woman aged 60-75 years in good health. This CDR3 is CASTQGRVGLDTQYF. The CDR3, as DNA: TGTGCCAGCACTCAGGGACGAGTGGGATTAGATACGCAGTATTTT.